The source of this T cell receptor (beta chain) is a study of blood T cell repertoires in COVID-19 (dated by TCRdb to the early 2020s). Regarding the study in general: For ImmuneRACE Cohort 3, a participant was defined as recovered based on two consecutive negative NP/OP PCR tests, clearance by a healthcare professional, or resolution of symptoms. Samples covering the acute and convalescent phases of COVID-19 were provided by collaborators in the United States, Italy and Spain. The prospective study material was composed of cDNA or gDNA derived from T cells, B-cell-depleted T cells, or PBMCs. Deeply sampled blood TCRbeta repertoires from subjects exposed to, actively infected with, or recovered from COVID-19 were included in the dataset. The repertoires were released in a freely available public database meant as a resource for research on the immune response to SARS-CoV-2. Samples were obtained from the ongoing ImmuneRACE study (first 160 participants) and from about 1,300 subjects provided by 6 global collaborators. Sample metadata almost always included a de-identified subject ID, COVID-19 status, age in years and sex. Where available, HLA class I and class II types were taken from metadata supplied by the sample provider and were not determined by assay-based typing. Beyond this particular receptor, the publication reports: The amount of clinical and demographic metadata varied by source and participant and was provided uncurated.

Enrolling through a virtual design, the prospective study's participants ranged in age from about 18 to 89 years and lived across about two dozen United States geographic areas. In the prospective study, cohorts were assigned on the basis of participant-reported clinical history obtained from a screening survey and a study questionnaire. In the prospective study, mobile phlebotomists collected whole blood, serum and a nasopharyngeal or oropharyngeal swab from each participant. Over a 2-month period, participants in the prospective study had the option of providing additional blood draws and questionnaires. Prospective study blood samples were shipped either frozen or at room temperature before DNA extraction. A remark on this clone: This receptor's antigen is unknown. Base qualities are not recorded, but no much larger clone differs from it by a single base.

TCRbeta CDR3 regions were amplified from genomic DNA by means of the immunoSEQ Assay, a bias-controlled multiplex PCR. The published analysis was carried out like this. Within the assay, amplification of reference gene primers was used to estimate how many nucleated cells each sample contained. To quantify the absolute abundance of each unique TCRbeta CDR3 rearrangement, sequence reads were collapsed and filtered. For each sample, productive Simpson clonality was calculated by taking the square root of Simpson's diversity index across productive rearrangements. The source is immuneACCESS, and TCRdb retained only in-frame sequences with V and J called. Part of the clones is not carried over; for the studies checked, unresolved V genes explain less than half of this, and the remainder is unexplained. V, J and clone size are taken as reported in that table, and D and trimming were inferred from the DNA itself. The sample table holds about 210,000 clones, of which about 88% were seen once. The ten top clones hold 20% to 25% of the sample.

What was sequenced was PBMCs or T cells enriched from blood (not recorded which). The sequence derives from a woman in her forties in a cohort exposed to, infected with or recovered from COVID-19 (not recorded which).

The DNA sequence is as follows: TGTGCCAGCCAGTTCGCGGCTAGCTTCCTAGATACGCAGTATTTT. Translated, it gives CASQFAASFLDTQYF. The chain was built from TRBV27 and TRBJ2-3, and perhaps TRBD2 as D gene, on 5 matching bases. According to the germline V gene (reference sequence), CDR1 reads MNHEY and CDR2 reads SMNVEV. Deletion took 8 bases off V and 5 bases off J, with a span of 20 bases between the germline ends. Spanning cysteine to phenylalanine, the CDR3 consists of 15 amino acids. This entry keeps only the CDR3 DNA: 45 bases, framed from base 1.